The clone carrying this T cell receptor (beta chain) was seen ten or more times. What it binds is unknown. In germline, CDR1 is MGHRA, CDR2 YSYEKL. The CDR3 runs to 13 residues. V lost 3 bases and J lost 14, with 17 bases in between. The data stem from a study of T-cell reconstitution after alpha-beta-depleted transplantation in children. Notes on the study in general: At one year after transplant, newly produced T cells mostly accounted for T-cell counts and diversity. Reportedly, only several hundred clones from non-depleted graft cells drove alpha-beta T-cell counts at about two months.

This sample's TCRbeta library carried unique molecular identifier barcodes. TCRdb passed the PCR reads through MiXCR, listing each CDR3 protein once. Among roughly 30,000 distinct CDR3 sequences listed, about 6% were seen once. The TCR was taken from a child under two years old who had a stem cell transplant for acute myeloid leukemia, so the T cells may come from the graft donor. The chain carries TRBV4-1 and TRBJ2-1; tentatively, D is TRBD1 (7 bases). This material consisted of peripheral blood, taken 60 days after TCRalphabeta/CD19-depleted stem cell transplant. The CDR3, as DNA: TGCGCCAGCAGCCACTATCAGGGGGGAATTGAGTTCTTC. As protein: CASSHYQGGIEFF.